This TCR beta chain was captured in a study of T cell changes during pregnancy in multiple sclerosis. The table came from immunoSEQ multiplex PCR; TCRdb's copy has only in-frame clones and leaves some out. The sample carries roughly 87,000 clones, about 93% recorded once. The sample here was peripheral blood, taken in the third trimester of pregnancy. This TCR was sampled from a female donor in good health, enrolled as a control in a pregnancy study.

CDR3 sequence reads: CASRMMRGRSNQPQHF. DNA for the CDR3: TGTGCCAGCAGGATGATGAGGGGGCGAAGCAATCAGCCCCAGCATTTT. The chain employs TRBV6-6 and TRBJ1-5, with TRBD1 matching over 7 bases. The CDR3 extends over 16 amino acids. Germline CDR1 is MNHNY and CDR2 is SVGAGI (reference sequence). V dropped 6 bases and J dropped 1; count of bases not matched to a gene: 9.